Sequencing of this TCR beta chain was carried out in a study of T-cell memory formation after mild COVID-19. Study observations and caveats: Clones that contracted clustered mainly in CM and EM if CD4+ and in EMRA if CD8+. A subset of responding clones appeared in pre-infection memory, suggesting cross-reactive memory joined.

TCRdb re-analysed the 5' RACE reads in MiXCR, keeping a single row per CDR3 protein. The table shows about 500,000 distinct CDR3 sequences, with roughly 21% occurring only once. As for this clonotype: Its cognate antigen is unknown.

The sample comprised PBMCs or a T cell subset sorted from them (not recorded which). The TCR was taken from an adult woman who had mild COVID-19 (a few samples of this study predate the infection). Cell type and time point are not known.

The DNA of the CDR3 is TGCAGTGCCCCTTTCTCGGGAGGGGCAGGAGATACGCAGTATTTT. Amino acids: CSAPFSGGAGDTQYF. This chain joins TRBV20-1 and TRBJ2-3; TRBD2 aligns across 8 bases. V shed 6 bases, J shed 5 bases, and the junction held 13 bases outside the gene matches. The CDR3 spans 15 residues. The germline CDR1 and CDR2 sequences are DFQATT and SNEGSKA (reference sequence).